The clone carrying this TCR beta chain was counted a single time. The antigen is not known. The sample comes from a study of cytomegalovirus exposure and HLA in healthy donors. Study results and caveats: It was fewer than 200 TCR beta chains that were listed as cytomegalovirus-associated.

Trimming cost V 0 bases and J 1 base, with 5 bases left between them. CDR3 length: 14 amino acids. CDR1 SGHRS and CDR2 YFSETQ come from the germline V gene. Healthy bone marrow donors made up the donor group. PCR was performed using 60 Vbeta and 13 Jbeta primers. The data were produced by immunoSEQ multiplex PCR, yet TCRdb's version contains in-frame clones alone and is incomplete. In the table there are some 140,000 clones, around 79% of which are singletons. This clonotype was sampled from a man between 18 and 35 years old in good health and CMV-seronegative. This chain links TRBV5-1 with TRBJ1-3; D is unclear. Sequencing was performed on PBMCs. DNA of the CDR3: TGCGCCAGCAGCTTGGAAGCATCTGGAAACACCATATATTTT. Its protein product is CASSLEASGNTIYF.